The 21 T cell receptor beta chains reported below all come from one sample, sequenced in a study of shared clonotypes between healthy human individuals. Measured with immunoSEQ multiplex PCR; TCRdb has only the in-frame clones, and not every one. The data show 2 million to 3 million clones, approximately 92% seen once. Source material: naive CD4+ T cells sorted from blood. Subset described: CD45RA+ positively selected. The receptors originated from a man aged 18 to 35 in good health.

CDR3 in DNA: TGTGCCAGCAGAATGGGCAGCACAGATACGCAGTATTTT. It yields the protein CASRMGSTDTQYF. The chain uses TRBV5-6 and TRBJ2-3; D uncertain. The germline V gene encodes CDR1 SGHDT and CDR2 YYEEEE. CDR3 length: 13 amino acids. The V end lost 5 bases, the J end lost 0 bases, and 7 bases lay between the germline ends.

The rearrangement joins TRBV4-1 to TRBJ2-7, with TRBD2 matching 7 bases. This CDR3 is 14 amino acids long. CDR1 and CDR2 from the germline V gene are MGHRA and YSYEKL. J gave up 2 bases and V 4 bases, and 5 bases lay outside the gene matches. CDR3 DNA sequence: TGCGCCAGCAGCCCTACCGGGACTACCTACGAGCAGTACTTC. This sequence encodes CASSPTGTTYEQYF.

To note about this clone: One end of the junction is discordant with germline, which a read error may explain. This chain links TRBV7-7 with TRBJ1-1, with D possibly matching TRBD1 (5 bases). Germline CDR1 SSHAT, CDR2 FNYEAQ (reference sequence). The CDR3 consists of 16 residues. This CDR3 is CASSPDGSGPNTEAFF. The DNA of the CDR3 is TGTGCTAGCAGCCCGGACGGATCGGGACCTAACACTGAAGCTTTCTTT.

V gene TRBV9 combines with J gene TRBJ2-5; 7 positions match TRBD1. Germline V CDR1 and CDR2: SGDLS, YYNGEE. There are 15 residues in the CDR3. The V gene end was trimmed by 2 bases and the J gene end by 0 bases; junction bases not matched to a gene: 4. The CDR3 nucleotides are TGTGCCAGCAGCGTCGGGACAGCAAACCAAGAGACCCAGTACTTC. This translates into CASSVGTANQETQYF. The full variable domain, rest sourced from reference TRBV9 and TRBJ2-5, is DSGVTQTPKHLITATGQRVTLRCSPRSGDLSVYWYQQSLDQGLQFLIQYYNGEERAKGNILERFSAQQFPDLHSELNLSSLELGDSALYFCASSVGTANQETQYFGPGTRLLVL.

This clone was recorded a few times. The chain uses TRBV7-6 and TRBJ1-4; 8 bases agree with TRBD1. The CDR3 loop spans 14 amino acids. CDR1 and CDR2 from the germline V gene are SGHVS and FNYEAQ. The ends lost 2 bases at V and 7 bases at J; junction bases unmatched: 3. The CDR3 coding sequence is TGTGCCAGCAGCTTAACAGGGGGAGGTGAAAAACTGTTTTTT. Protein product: CASSLTGGGEKLFF. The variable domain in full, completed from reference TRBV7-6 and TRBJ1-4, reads GAGVSQSPRYKVTKRGQDVALRCDPISGHVSLYWYRQALGQGPEFLTYFNYEAQQDKSGLPNDRFSAERPEGSISTLTIQRTEQRDSAMYRCASSLTGGGEKLFFGSGTQLSVL.

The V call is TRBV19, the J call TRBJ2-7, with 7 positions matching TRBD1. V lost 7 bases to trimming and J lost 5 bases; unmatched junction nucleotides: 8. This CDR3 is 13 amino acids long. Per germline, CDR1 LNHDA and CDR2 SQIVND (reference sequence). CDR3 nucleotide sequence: TGTGCCAGTACCGAGACAGGGTCCCACGAGCAGTACTTC. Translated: CASTETGSHEQYF.

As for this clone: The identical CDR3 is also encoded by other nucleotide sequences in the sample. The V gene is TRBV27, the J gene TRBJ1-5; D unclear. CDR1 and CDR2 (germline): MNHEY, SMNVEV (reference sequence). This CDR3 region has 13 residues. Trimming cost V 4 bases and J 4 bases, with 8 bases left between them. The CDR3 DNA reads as TGTGCCAGCAGTTCGGAGGGAAATCAGCCCCAGCATTTT. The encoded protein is CASSSEGNQPQHF.

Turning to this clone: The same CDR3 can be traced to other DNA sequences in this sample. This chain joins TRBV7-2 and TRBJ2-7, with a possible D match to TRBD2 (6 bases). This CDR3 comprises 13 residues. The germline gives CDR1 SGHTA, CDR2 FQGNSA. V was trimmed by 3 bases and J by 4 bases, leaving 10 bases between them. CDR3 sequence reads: CASSFRGTYEQYF. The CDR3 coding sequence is TGTGCCAGCAGCTTTCGCGGGACGTACGAGCAGTACTTC.

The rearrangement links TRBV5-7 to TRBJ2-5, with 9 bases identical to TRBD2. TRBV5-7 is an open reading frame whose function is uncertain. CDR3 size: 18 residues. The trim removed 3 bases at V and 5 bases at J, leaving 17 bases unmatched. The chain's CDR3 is CASSSPEKREARVETQYF. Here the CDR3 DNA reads TGTGCCAGCAGCTCCCCTGAGAAGCGGGAGGCCAGGGTCGAGACCCAGTACTTC.

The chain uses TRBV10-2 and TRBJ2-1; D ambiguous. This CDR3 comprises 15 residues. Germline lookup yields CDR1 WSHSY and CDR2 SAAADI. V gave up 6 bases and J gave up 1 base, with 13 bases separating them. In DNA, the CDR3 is TGCGCCAGCAGAGACCCAGAAAGGTCCTACAATGAGCAGTTCTTC. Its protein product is CASRDPERSYNEQFF.

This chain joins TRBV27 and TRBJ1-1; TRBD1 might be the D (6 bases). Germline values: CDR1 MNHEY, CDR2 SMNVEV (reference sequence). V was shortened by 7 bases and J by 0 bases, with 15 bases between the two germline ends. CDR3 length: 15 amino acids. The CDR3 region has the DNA TGTGCCAGCACTCCCGAGGGGGGGGTGAACACTGAAGCTTTCTTT. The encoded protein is CASTPEGGVNTEAFF.

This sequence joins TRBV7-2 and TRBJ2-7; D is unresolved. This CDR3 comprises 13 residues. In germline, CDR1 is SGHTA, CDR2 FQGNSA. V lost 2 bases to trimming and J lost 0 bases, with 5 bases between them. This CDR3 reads CASSLWGSYEQYF. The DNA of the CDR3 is TGTGCCAGCAGCTTATGGGGCTCCTACGAGCAGTACTTC.

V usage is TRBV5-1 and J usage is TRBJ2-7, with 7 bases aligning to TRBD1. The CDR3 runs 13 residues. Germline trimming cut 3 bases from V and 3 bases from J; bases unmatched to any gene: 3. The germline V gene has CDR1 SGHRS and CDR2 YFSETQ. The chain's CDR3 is CASSSYRGYEQYF. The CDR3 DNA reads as TGCGCCAGCAGCTCATACAGGGGCTACGAGCAGTACTTC.

CDR3 nucleotides: TGTGCCTGGAGCTCTCGGGACACCGGGGAGCTGTTTTTT. Protein product: CAWSSRDTGELFF. This chain links TRBV30 with TRBJ2-2; D is unclear. CDR3 length: 13 residues. Germline loops: CDR1 GTSNPN, CDR2 SVGIG (reference sequence). Trimming shortened V by 3 bases and J by 3 bases, and 8 bases separated the two germline ends.

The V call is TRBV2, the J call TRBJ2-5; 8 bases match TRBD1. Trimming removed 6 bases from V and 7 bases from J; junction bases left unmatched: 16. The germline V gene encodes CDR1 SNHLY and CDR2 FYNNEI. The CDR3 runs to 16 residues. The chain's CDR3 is CASRPRTGIGDLTQYF. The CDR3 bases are TGTGCCAGCAGGCCTCGGACAGGGATCGGGGACCTGACCCAGTACTTC.

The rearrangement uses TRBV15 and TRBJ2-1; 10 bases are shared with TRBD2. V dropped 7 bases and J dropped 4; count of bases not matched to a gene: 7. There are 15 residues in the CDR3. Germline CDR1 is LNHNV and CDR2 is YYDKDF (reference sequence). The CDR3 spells CATTSLAGVYNEQFF. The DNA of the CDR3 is TGTGCCACCACCTCCCTAGCGGGAGTTTACAATGAGCAGTTCTTC.

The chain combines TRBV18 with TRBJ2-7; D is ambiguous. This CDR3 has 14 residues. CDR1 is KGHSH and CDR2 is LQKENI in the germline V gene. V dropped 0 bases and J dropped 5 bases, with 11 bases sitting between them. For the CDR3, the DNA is TGTGCCAGCTCACCACCGATGAAGGGTAACGAGCAGTACTTC. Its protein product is CASSPPMKGNEQYF.

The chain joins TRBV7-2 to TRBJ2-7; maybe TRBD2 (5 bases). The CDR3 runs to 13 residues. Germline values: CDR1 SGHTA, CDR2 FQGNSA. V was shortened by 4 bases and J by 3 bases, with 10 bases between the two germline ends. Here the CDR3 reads CASSYVTSYEQYF. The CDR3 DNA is TGTGCCAGCAGCTATGTAACTAGCTACGAGCAGTACTTC.

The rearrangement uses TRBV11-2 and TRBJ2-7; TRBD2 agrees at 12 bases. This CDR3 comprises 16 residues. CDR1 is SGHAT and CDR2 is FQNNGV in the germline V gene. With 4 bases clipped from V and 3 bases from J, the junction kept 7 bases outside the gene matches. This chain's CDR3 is CASSYVPTSGSYEQYF. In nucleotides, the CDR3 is TGTGCCAGCAGCTACGTCCCGACTAGCGGGAGCTACGAGCAGTACTTC.

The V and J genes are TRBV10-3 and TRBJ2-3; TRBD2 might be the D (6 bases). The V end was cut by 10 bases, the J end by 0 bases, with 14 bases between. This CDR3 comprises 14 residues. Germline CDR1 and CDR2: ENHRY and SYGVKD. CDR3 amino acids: CATKTAGSTDTQYF. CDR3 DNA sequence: TGTGCCACCAAGACGGCGGGAAGCACAGATACGCAGTATTTT.

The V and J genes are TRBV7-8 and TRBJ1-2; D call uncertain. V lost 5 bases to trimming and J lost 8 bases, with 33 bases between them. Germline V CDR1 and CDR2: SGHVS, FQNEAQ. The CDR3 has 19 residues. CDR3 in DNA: TGTGCCAGCAGCCTTCCTTCAAATCTAGGATTTTCGGTGAACAGCGGCTACACCTTC. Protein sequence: CASSLPSNLGFSVNSGYTF.